This T cell receptor (beta chain) was sequenced in a study of T-cell memory formation after mild COVID-19. At the level of the study: Each donor largely had its own TCR clusters. Study-level results: Most CD4+ clones that shrank were in CM and EM, while CD8+ ones turned up in EMRA. Contracting clones from day 15 to 85 had balanced CD4/CD8; later expanders favoured CD4+. The finding that pre-infection memory included some responding clones suggested that cross-reactive memory joined.

V was trimmed by 1 base and J by 4 bases, leaving 16 bases between them. The length of the CDR3 is 16 residues. Germline lookup yields CDR1 MGHRA and CDR2 YSYEKL. Points on this clonotype: Its antigen is still unknown.

From the 5' RACE reads, TCRdb called clonotypes with MiXCR, one entry per CDR3 protein. The table records 80,000 to 95,000 distinct CDR3 sequences, roughly 25% of them present only once. J is TRBJ1-1 and V is TRBV4-1; D might be TRBD1 (6 bases). The TCR originated in a man between 18 and 35 years old who had mild COVID-19 (a few samples of this study predate the infection). Cell type and time point are not known. The sample comprised PBMCs or a T cell subset sorted from them (not recorded which). The CDR3 bases are TGCGCCAGCAGCCAAGTAAGGGGGGAAGTGGGCACTGAAGCTTTCTTT. Its translation: CASSQVRGEVGTEAFF.